This T cell receptor (beta chain) was sequenced during a study of T cell clones after liver transplantation. Study information: Three of the eight recipients were HCV-positive; the rest had non-autoimmune, non-viral transplant indications.

On this clone: Its antigen remains unidentified.

This CDR3 is 13 amino acids long. Germline values: CDR1 SQVTM, CDR2 ANQGSEA. V was trimmed by 6 bases and J by 0 bases, leaving 11 bases between them. Data came from immunoSEQ multiplex PCR; TCRdb stores just in-frame clones and leaves some out. The sample contains approximately 68,000 clones, 80% of which appear only once. Study conclusions and caveats: Compared with third party-reactive sequences, donor-reactive ones declined more, independent of withdrawal success. In two subjects, few donor cells limited the measurable donor-reactive repertoire. Graft donor-reactive T cells possibly entered the graft instead of undergoing deletion.

The material sequenced was CD4+ T cells from blood, taken before liver transplant. V and J are TRBV29-1 and TRBJ1-1, with D possibly being TRBD1 (6 bases). The clonotype was recovered from a human donor who received a liver transplant. CDR3 sequence (DNA): TGCAGCGTCAACAGACAGGTGAACACTGAAGCTTTCTTT. Protein sequence: CSVNRQVNTEAFF.